This T cell receptor beta chain derives from a study of blood T cell repertoires in COVID-19. Study information: Acute and convalescent COVID-19 specimens originated in the United States, Italy and Spain. From T cells, B-cell-depleted T cells, or PBMCs came the material, which was cDNA or gDNA.

Methods used by the authors: Reference gene primer amplification in the assay estimated nucleated cell counts. TCRdb keeps only in-frame clones here, not all; method: immunoSEQ multiplex PCR. That table supplies the V and J calls and clone size; D and trimming were determined from the DNA. Altogether about 160,000 clones are present, approximately 95% being singletons, with the ten largest covering 3.5% to 5%. Germline V gene lookup returns CDR1 LGHDT and CDR2 YNNKEL (reference sequence). V dropped 1 base and J dropped 1; count of bases not matched to a gene: 4. This CDR3 spans 16 amino acids. This chain uses TRBV3-1 (or the pseudogene TRBV3-2) with TRBJ2-1; 7 nucleotides align to TRBD2. Specimen: peripheral blood. The clonotype comes from a woman aged 45-65 years with acute or convalescent COVID-19. The CDR3 bases are TGTGCCAGCAGCCAAGTCGTCGGGGGGTCCTACAATGAGCAGTTCTTC. It translates to CASSQVVGGSYNEQFF.